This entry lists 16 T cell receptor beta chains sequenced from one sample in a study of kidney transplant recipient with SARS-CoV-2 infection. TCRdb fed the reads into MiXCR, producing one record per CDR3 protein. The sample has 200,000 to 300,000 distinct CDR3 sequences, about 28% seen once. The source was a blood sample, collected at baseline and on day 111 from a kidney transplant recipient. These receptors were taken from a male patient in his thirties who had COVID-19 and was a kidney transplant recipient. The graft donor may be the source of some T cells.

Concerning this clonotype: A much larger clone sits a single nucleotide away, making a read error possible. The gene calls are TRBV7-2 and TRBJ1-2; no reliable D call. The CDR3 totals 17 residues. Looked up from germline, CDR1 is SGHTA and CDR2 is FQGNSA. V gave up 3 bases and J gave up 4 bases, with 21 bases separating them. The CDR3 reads CASSFMARDGKTYGYTF. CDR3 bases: TGTGCCAGCAGCTTTATGGCCAGAGACGGAAAGACCTATGGCTACACCTTC.

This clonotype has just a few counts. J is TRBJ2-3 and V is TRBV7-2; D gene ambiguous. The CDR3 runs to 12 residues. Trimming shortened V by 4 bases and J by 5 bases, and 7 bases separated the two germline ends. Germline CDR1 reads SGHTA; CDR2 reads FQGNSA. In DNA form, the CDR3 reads TGTGCCAGCAGCTCTTACATAGATACGCAGTATTTT. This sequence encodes CASSSYIDTQYF. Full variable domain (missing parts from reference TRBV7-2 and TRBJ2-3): GAGVSQSPSNKVTEKGKDVELRCDPISGHTALYWYRQSLGQGLEFLIYFQGNSAPDKSGLPSDRFSAERTGGSVSTLTIQRTQQEDSAVYLCASSSYIDTQYFGPGTRLTVL.

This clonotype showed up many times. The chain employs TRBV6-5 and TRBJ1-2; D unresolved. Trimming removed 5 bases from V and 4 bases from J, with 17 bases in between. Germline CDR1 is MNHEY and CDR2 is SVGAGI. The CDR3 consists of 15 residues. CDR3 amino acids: CASSPLGLGSYGYTF. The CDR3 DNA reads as TGTGCCAGCAGTCCCCTGGGCCTCGGGAGCTATGGCTACACCTTC.

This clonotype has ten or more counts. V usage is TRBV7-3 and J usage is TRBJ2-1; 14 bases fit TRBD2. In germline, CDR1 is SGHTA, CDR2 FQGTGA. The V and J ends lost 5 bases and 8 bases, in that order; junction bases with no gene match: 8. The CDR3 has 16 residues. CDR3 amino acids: CASSAGLAGGGDEQFF. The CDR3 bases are TGTGCCAGCAGCGCCGGACTAGCGGGAGGAGGGGATGAGCAGTTCTTC.

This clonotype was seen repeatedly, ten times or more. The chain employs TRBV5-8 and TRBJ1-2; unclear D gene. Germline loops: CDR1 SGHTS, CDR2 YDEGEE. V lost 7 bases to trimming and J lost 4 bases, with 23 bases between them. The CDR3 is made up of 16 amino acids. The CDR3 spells CASVATHPRKTYGYTF. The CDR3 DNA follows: TGTGCCAGCGTGGCCACTCATCCACGAAAGACCTATGGCTACACCTTC.

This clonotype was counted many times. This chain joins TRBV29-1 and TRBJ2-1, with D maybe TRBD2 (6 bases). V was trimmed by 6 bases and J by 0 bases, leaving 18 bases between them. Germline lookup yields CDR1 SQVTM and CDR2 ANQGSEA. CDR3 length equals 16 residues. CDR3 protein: CSVKTIAENSYNEQFF. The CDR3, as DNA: TGCAGCGTCAAAACTATAGCGGAGAACTCCTACAATGAGCAGTTCTTC.

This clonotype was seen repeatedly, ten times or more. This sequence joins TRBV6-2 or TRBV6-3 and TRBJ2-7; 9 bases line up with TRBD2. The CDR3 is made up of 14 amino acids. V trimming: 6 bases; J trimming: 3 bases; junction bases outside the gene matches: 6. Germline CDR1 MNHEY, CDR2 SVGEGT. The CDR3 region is CASSLAGVVYEQYF. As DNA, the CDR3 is TGTGCCAGCAGCTTAGCGGGAGTGGTCTACGAGCAGTACTTC.

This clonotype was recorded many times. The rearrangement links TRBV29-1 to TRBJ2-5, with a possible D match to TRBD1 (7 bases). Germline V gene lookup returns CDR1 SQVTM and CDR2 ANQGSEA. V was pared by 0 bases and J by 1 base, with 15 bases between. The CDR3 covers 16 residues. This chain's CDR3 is CSVEESEGAFQETQYF. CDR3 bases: TGCAGCGTTGAAGAGTCGGAGGGGGCCTTCCAAGAGACCCAGTACTTC.

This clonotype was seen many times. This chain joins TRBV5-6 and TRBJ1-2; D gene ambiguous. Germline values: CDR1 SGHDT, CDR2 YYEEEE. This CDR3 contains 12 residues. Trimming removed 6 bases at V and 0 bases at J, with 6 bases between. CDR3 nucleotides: TGTGCCAGCACGATGGCTAACTATGGCTACACCTTC. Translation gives CASTMANYGYTF.

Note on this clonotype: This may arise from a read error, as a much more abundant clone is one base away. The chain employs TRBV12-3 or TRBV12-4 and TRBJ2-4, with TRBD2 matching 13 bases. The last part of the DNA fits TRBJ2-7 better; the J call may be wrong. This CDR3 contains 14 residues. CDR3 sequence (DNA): TGTGCCAGCAGCCCGGGACTAGCGGGAAGCGAGCAGTACTTC. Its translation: CASSPGLAGSEQYF.

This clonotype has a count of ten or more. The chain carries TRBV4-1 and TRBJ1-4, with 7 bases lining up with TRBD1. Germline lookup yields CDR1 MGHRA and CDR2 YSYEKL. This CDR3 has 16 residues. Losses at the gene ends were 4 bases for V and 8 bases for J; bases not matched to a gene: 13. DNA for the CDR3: TGCGCCAGCAGCCCAGTGGTCAGGACAGGTCTCGAAAAACTGTTTTTT. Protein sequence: CASSPVVRTGLEKLFF.

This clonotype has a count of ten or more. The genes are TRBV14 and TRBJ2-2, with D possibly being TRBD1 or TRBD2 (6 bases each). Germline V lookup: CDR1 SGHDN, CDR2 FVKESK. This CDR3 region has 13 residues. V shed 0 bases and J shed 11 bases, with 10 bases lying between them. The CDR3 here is CASSQDGGPELFF. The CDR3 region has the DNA TGTGCCAGCAGCCAAGACGGGGGCCCCGAGCTGTTTTTT. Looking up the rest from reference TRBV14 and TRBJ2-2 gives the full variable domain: EAGVTQFPSHSVIEKGQTVTLRCDPISGHDNLYWYRRVMGKEIKFLLHFVKESKQDESGMPNNRFLAERTGGTYSTLKVQPAELEDSGVYFCASSQDGGPELFFGEGSRLTVL.

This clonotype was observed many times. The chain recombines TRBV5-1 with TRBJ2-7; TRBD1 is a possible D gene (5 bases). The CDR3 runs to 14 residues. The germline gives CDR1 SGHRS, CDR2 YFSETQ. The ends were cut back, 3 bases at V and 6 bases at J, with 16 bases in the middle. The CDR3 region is CASSSGSRAVEQYF. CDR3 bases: TGCGCCAGCAGCTCAGGGTCCCGGGCGGTCGAGCAGTACTTC.

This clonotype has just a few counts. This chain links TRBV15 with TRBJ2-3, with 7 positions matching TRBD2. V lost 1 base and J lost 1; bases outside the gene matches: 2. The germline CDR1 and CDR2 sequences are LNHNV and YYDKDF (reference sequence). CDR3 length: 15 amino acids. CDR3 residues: CATSRGGLGTDTQYF. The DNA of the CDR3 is TGTGCCACCAGCAGAGGAGGACTAGGCACAGATACGCAGTATTTT.

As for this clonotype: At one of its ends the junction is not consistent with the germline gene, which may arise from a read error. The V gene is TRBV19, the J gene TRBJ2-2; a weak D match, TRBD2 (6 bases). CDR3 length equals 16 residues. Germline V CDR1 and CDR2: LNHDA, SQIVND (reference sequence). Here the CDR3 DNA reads TGTGCCAATAGTTTACGGGGACGGGGGAACACCGAGGAGCTGTTTTTT. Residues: CANSLRGRGNTEELFF.

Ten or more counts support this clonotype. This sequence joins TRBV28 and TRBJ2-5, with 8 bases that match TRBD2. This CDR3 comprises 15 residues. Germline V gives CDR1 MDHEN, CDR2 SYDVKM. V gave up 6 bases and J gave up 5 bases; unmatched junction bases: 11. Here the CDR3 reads CASRSPGGGAETQYF. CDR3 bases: TGTGCCAGCAGGTCTCCCGGGGGGGGAGCGGAGACCCAGTACTTC.